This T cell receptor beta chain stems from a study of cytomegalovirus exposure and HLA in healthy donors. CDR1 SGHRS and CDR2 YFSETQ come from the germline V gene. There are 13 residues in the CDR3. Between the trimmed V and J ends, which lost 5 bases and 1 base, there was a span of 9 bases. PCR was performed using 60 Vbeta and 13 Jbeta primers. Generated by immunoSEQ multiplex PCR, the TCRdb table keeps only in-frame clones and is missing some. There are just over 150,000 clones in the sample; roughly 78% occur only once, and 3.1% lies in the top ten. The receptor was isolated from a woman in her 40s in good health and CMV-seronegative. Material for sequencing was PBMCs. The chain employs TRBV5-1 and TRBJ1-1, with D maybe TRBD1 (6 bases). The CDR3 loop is CASSTGWNTEAFF. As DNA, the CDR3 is TGCGCCAGCAGTACAGGGTGGAACACTGAAGCTTTCTTT.